This TCR beta chain was found in a study of immune heterogeneity within non-small cell lung tumors (dated by TCRdb to 2016 to 2019). In terms of the full investigation: Histology comprised several squamous cell carcinomas, more than 8 non-squamous carcinomas and 1 tumor not otherwise specified. To look at intratumoral immune heterogeneity, the study ran whole-exome sequencing, RNA-seq and TCR beta repertoire sequencing on several spatially distinct regions taken from every NSCLC tumor. TCR repertoires were analyzed from 60 or so tumor loci of about 16 patients, while transcriptome data covered only roughly 43 loci from more than 10 patients. Neoantigen binding to each patient's HLA alleles was predicted with netMHCpan-3.0 for mutant peptides of 8 to 11 amino acids.

This clonotype was seen ten or more times. Its specific antigen is unknown. The record has no base qualities; no much larger clone is one base away. General conclusions and limits of the study: A statistically significant but moderate positive correlation (R 0.3 to 0.4) was observed between local T-cell repertoire clonality and local tumor mutational burden. Identical dominant CDR3B clonotypes recurred across loci within a patient, yet different tumor locations also harbored unique high-frequency clones. For the most part, high-frequency TCR beta clonotypes differed from one individual patient to another.

The TCR beta CDR3 region was amplified with a multiplex PCR system whose first round of 10 cycles used 32 V-gene forward primers and 13 J-gene reverse primers. The first PCR round was done with a QIAGEN Multiplex PCR Kit, and the primer sequences were filed in Chinese patent CN105087789A. In a second PCR round, Illumina universal primers were added with the Phusion High-Fidelity PCR Kit. Sequencing of the TCR libraries was done on the Illumina HiSeq X Ten platform in paired-end mode with a 151 bp read length. As for the original processing: Cutadapt removed reads without multiplex PCR primers, PEAR merged read pairs, and MiXCR with default settings called CDR3 regions. Shannon entropy measured repertoire diversity, while clonality was calculated as one minus the Shannon entropy divided by the ln of the count of productive unique sequences. A clonotype counted as a dominant or high-frequency T-cell clone when its frequency was 0.5% or higher. In TCRdb, the public reads were trimmed at Q25 with fastp and aligned with MiXCR, with productive beta chains retained. All rows with the same CDR3 protein become a single entry with the most common DNA and genes. These V and J calls originate from TCRdb's pipeline instead of the authors' own analysis. For this sample there are around 23,000 distinct CDR3 sequences; 25% to 30% appear just once. In total, the top ten clones hold 3% to 4% of the sample.

Genomic DNA extracted from bulk tumor tissue served as TCR template, with 600 to 700 ng gDNA amplified per sample. During surgery, several biopsies were collected from each primary tumor and placed as far from one another as possible within the tumor mass. The study cohort was described as untreated and was composed of newly diagnosed NSCLC cases undergoing curative surgery. The donor group was made up of 15 newly diagnosed non-small cell lung cancer patients undergoing surgery with curative intent. A couple of independent pathologists reviewed the resected tumor masses. Only DNA and RNA samples of high quality went on to sequencing. Ends trimmed: V by 1 base, J by 2 bases; bases unmatched to a gene: 6. CDR1 and CDR2 were assigned from the germline V gene (reference sequence) as LGHDT and YNNKEL. The CDR3 covers 16 residues, taking in both the cysteine and the phenylalanine. Just the 48-base CDR3 DNA is kept, in frame starting at base 1.

This clonotype originated in a man aged 35 to 55 with non-small cell lung cancer. This sequence uses TRBV3-1 and TRBJ1-2, with 8 central nucleotides matching TRBD1. Sequencing input: lung tumor tissue. This receptor carries the CDR3 CASSQGTRTGNYGYTF. The DNA sequence is as follows: TGTGCCAGCAGCCAAGGGACCCGGACAGGGAACTATGGCTACACCTTC.